These T cell receptor beta chains were read from a single sample in a study of blood T cell repertoires in COVID-19. Sequenced by immunoSEQ multiplex PCR; TCRdb stores in-frame clones only, minus some. The sample has 130,000 to 150,000 clones; approximately 92% are singletons. The material sequenced was peripheral blood. All receptors derive from an older woman with active COVID-19. The CDR3 runs from the conserved cysteine through the conserved F or W. Each record gives: D gene, V gene, clone size, CDR3 length, J gene, CDR3 DNA, CDR3 protein. A D gene is named only where the DNA matches it firmly. Size tells how often a clone was seen (once, few, many) or the class of an expanded clone, and some rows leave it out.

>TRBD1|TRBV7-2|-|15|TRBJ1-5
TGTGCCAGCAGCTTAGAGGGGGCATTAGGTCAGCCCCAGCATTTT
CASSLEGALGQPQHF
>-|TRBV21-1|-|15|TRBJ2-7
TGTGCCAGCAGCAAAGGGCCGCGGCGGACCTACGAGCAGTACTTC
CASSKGPRRTYEQYF
>TRBD2|TRBV11-2|-|17|TRBJ2-5
TGTGCCAGCAGCTTAGCCGGTAGCGGGACGGCCCAAGAGACCCAGTACTTC
CASSLAGSGTAQETQYF
>-|TRBV20-1|once|14|TRBJ1-2
TGCAGTGCTAGTTCGGGTCAGACAGGAATTGGCTACACCTTC
CSASSGQTGIGYTF
>-|TRBV5-6|few|12|TRBJ2-7
TGTGCCAGCAGACTGCAGGGTTGCGAGCAGTACTTC
CASRLQGCEQYF
>TRBD1|TRBV19|-|16|TRBJ2-1
TGTGCCAGTAGTTTCCTGGACAGGGACCCCTACAATGAGCAGTTCTTC
CASSFLDRDPYNEQFF
>-|TRBV7-3|once|14|TRBJ2-1
TGTGCCAGCAGCTTAAGAGGCAGCTACAATGAGCAGTTCTTC
CASSLRGSYNEQFF
>-|TRBV4-3|-|16|TRBJ2-3
TGCGCCAGCAGCCAAGCCCCCTCACAGGTCACAGATACGCAGTATTTT
CASSQAPSQVTDTQYF
>-|TRBV2|-|15|TRBJ1-5
TGTGCCAGCAGCCCAACCCAGAATAGCAATCAGCCCCAGCATTTT
CASSPTQNSNQPQHF
>-|TRBV7-9|few|15|TRBJ2-7
TGTGCCAGCAGCTTAACCCAGGGAGGCTCCTACGAGCAGTACTTC
CASSLTQGGSYEQYF
>-|TRBV28|-|14|TRBJ1-4
TGTGCCAGCAGTTCCAGGGCCCTAATGAGAAAACTGTTTTTT
CASSSRALMRKLFF
>TRBD1|TRBV28|-|15|TRBJ2-7
TGTGCCAGCAGTTTGGGAGGGACAGGGGACTACGAGCAGTACTTC
CASSLGGTGDYEQYF
>-|TRBV27|-|14|TRBJ2-7
TGTGCCAGCAAGAGGGGGTCCGGGACCTACGAGCAGTACTTC
CASKRGSGTYEQYF
>TRBD1|TRBV9|-|19|TRBJ1-4
TGTGCCAGCAGCGTAGGGGCAGGGGGCGGATTTCTAGGAGCTGAAAAACTGTTTTTT
CASSVGAGGGFLGAEKLFF
>TRBD1|TRBV5-1|-|20|TRBJ1-6
TGCGCCAGCAGCTTGGTTGGAACGGGACAGGGTGGCTCCTATAATTCACCCCTCCACTTT
CASSLVGTGQGGSYNSPLHF
>-|TRBV7-2|-|15|TRBJ1-4
TGTGCCAGCACCTCACTCTTTGGGGGCAGGGAAAAACTGTTTTTT
CASTSLFGGREKLFF
>TRBD2|TRBV5-4|-|18|TRBJ2-1
TGTGCCAGCAGCATCGGACTAGCGGGACTTAACTCCTACAATGAGCAGTTCTTC
CASSIGLAGLNSYNEQFF
>-|TRBV3-1/TRBV3-2|-|12|TRBJ2-5
TGTGCCAGCAGCCAAGATCTCCCCGGTCAGTACTTC
CASSQDLPGQYF
>-|TRBV11-1|-|15|TRBJ1-1
TGTGCCAGCAGCTTTCCCGACAGATTGAACACTGAAGCTTTCTTT
CASSFPDRLNTEAFF
>TRBD1|TRBV29-1|-|13|TRBJ1-1
TGCAGCGGGGGGAGGGGGCAAGGCACTGAAGCTTTCTTT
CSGGRGQGTEAFF
>-|TRBV28|-|16|TRBJ1-3
TGTGCCAGCAGTTCCCGCATGGGGAGCTCTGGAAACACCATATATTTT
CASSSRMGSSGNTIYF
>-|TRBV19|-|14|TRBJ1-6
TGTGCCAGTAGGCAGACAAGCATAAATTCACCCCTCCACTTT
CASRQTSINSPLHF
>-|TRBV7-9|-|12|TRBJ2-5
TGTGCCAGCAGCTTAAGGAGTGCCATCCAGTACTTC
CASSLRSAIQYF
>-|TRBV6-5|-|14|TRBJ1-2
TGTGCCAGCATCCCGGACAGAGGCGTCTATGGCTACACCTTC
CASIPDRGVYGYTF
>-|TRBV29-1|-|14|TRBJ2-5
TGCAGCACTCGTGGCAGACAAGAGCAAGAGACCCAGTACTTC
CSTRGRQEQETQYF
>-|TRBV7-7|-|11|TRBJ2-1
TGTGCTAGCAGTAATGGAGTAGAGCAGTTCTTC
CASSNGVEQFF
>-|TRBV5-1|-|13|TRBJ1-3
TGCGCCAGCAGTTTAGAAACTGGAAACACCATATATTTT
CASSLETGNTIYF
>-|TRBV5-1|few|14|TRBJ2-3
TGCGCCAGCAGCTCCAAACCGGGGAGAAATACGCAGTATTTT
CASSSKPGRNTQYF
>TRBD2|TRBV7-6|-|17|TRBJ2-2
TGTGCCAGCAGCTTAAGGGGGACTAGCGGGAACACCGGGGAGCTGTTTTTT
CASSLRGTSGNTGELFF
>-|TRBV27|-|15|TRBJ2-2
TGTGCCAGCAGCCCGCGCCCGCGGAACACCGGGGAGCTGTTTTTT
CASSPRPRNTGELFF
>TRBD2|TRBV6-2/TRBV6-3|-|17|TRBJ2-1
TGTGCCAGCAGTTATAGACTAGCGCCACAAGGGGGGAATGAGCAGTTCTTC
CASSYRLAPQGGNEQFF
>TRBD2|TRBV5-1|-|14|TRBJ2-7
TGCGCCAGCAGCCGGGGTACTAGCGGCTACGAGCAGTACTTC
CASSRGTSGYEQYF
>TRBD1|TRBV11-2|-|15|TRBJ1-6
TGTGCCAGCAGCGCATACAGGGGGCCGGAATCACCCCTCCACTTT
CASSAYRGPESPLHF
>TRBD2|TRBV4-2|-|17|TRBJ2-1
TGTGCCAGCAGCCAAGATCAGACTAGCGGATTAGGGGGTGAGCAGTTCTTC
CASSQDQTSGLGGEQFF
>TRBD2|TRBV6-2/TRBV6-3|-|16|TRBJ2-7
TGTGCCAGCAGCCGAGCAGGACTAGCGGCAACCTACGAGCAGTACTTC
CASSRAGLAATYEQYF
>-|TRBV6-2/TRBV6-3|-|15|TRBJ2-4
TGTGCCAGCAGCACCGAGGGACTAGCCAAAAACATTCAGTACTTC
CASSTEGLAKNIQYF
>TRBD1|TRBV5-1|-|13|TRBJ1-5
TGCGCCAGCAGCCCCAGGGGGGAGCAGCCCCAGCATTTT
CASSPRGEQPQHF
>TRBD2|TRBV28|-|14|TRBJ2-1
TGTGCCAGCAGTCCGGGACTAGGTCACAATGAGCAGTTCTTC
CASSPGLGHNEQFF
>TRBD1|TRBV10-3|-|17|TRBJ2-6
TGTGCCATCAGTGAGACAGGGGGCGCGTCTGGGGCCAACGTCCTGACTTTC
CAISETGGASGANVLTF
>TRBD1|TRBV6-5|-|15|TRBJ2-1
TGTGCCAGCAGTAGAAGACAGGGAATGCCAAATGAGCAGTTCTTC
CASSRRQGMPNEQFF
>-|TRBV6-2/TRBV6-3|-|14|TRBJ1-2
TGTGCCAGCAGTTACCGTCGGAGCGACTATGGCTACACCTTC
CASSYRRSDYGYTF
>TRBD1|TRBV25-1|-|14|TRBJ2-3
TGTGCCAGCAGTGTGACAGGGGCCACAGATACGCAGTATTTT
CASSVTGATDTQYF
>TRBD1|TRBV5-1|-|11|TRBJ1-1
TGCGCCAGCAGCGGAGGGGGCGGTGCTTTCTTT
CASSGGGGAFF
>TRBD2|TRBV13|few|16|TRBJ2-2
TGTGCCAGCAGCCCAAACAGGCTAGCGGGAAGCAGGGAGCTGTTTTTT
CASSPNRLAGSRELFF
>TRBD2|TRBV4-3|-|15|TRBJ2-1
TGCGCCAGCAGCCAAGAGACTAGCGGGTACAATGAGCAGTTCTTC
CASSQETSGYNEQFF
>-|TRBV18|-|14|TRBJ2-1
TGTGCCAGCTCACCACTAGCGCAATACAATGAGCAGTTCTTC
CASSPLAQYNEQFF
>-|TRBV15|-|16|TRBJ2-7
TGTGCCACCAGCAACAGGGCACAGGATGGCACCTACGAGCAGTACTTC
CATSNRAQDGTYEQYF
>-|TRBV6-2/TRBV6-3|-|14|TRBJ2-2
TGTGCCAGCAGTAGGGCAGGGCGAACCGGGGAGCTGTTTTTT
CASSRAGRTGELFF
>TRBD2|TRBV5-1|few|15|TRBJ2-5
TGCGCCAGCAGCTTGGGGGCGGGAGTGCAAGAGACCCAGTACTTC
CASSLGAGVQETQYF
>-|TRBV5-5|few|15|TRBJ1-3
TGTGCCAGCAGCTTGTTCCAGGGCCCTGGAAACACCATATATTTT
CASSLFQGPGNTIYF
>-|TRBV14|-|14|TRBJ2-5
TGTGCCAGCAGCCAAAGCAGGGGCCTTGGGACCCAGTACTTC
CASSQSRGLGTQYF